The clone carrying this T cell receptor beta chain was observed a single time. This entry comes from a study of blood T cell repertoires in COVID-19. The wider study: Acute and convalescent COVID-19 specimens originated in the United States, Italy and Spain. T cells, B-cell-depleted T cells, or PBMCs supplied cDNA or gDNA.

Methods used by the authors: Estimates of nucleated cell counts were drawn from the amplification of reference gene primers. Using immunoSEQ multiplex PCR, the repertoire was profiled, and TCRdb retains in-frame clones only, with some absent. V, J and clone size are those of that table, while D and trimming were read from the DNA. The sample yields about 190,000 clones, around 85% seen once. There are 14 residues in the CDR3. The germline V gene has CDR1 MNHNY and CDR2 SVGAGI (reference sequence). V was clipped by 6 bases and J by 4 bases, with 12 bases between them. Sequenced input: peripheral blood. This chain uses TRBV6-6 with TRBJ1-4, with a weak D call TRBD1 (5 bases). The receptor was derived from a man aged 25 to 40 with acute or convalescent COVID-19. For the CDR3, the DNA is TGTGCCAGCAGAGACCAGGGATTTAATGAAAAACTGTTTTTT. Its protein is CASRDQGFNEKLFF.